This T cell receptor (beta chain) was captured by sequencing in a study of T and B cells in COVID-19 patients. Study in general: COVID-19 patients gave peripheral blood either during active infection or after recovery. The recovered patients had mostly mild to moderate COVID-19 with outpatient management. Study results and limitations: Clonality of TRB repertoires was high in active COVID-19; recovery brought above-healthy diversity and richness. Sorted SARS-CoV-2-responsive or tetramer+ T cells and CD4+, regulatory and CD8+ subsets were not yet sequenced.

BIOMED2 TRB-A/B primer pools were used in multiplex TRB PCR. TCRdb reprocessed the multiplex PCR reads via MiXCR and lists one record per CDR3 protein. Of more than 20,000 distinct CDR3 sequences listed, about 33% are singletons. This clonotype was found many times. Its antigen is unidentified. The J segment lost 8 bases and the V segment lost 5 bases, leaving 12 bases of the junction unmatched. Germline CDR1 LNHNV, CDR2 YYDKDF (reference sequence). This CDR3 is built from 15 residues. Each TRB amplification used about 220-500 ng of genomic DNA from blood. This receptor was obtained from a human donor who had recovered from COVID-19. The V and J genes are TRBV15 and TRBJ2-1, with 7 positions matching TRBD2. Material: blood. The DNA of the CDR3 is TGTGCCACCAGCCGGGACCTGCCGGGGAGGGATGAGCAGTTCTTC. Translating gives CATSRDLPGRDEQFF.